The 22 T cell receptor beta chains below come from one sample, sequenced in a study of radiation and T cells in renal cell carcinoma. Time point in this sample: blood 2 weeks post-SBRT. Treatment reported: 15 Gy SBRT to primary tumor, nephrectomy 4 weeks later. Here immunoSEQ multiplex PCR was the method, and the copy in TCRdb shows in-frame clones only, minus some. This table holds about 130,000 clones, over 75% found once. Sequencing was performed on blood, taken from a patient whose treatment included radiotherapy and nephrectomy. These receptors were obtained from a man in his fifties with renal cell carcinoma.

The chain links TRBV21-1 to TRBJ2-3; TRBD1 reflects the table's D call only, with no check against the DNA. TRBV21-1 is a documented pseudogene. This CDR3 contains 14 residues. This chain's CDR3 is CASKDRGSTDTQYF. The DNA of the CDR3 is TGTGCCAGCAAGGACAGGGGGAGCACAGATACGCAGTATTTT.

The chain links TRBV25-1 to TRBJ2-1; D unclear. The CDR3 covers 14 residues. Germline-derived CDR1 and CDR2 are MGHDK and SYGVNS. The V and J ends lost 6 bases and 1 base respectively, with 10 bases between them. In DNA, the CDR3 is TGTGCCAGCAGCGAAAGGGTTTCCTACAATGAGCAGTTCTTC. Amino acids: CASSERVSYNEQFF.

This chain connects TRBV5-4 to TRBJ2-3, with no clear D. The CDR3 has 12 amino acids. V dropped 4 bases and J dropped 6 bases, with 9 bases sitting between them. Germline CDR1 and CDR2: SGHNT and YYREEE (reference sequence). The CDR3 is CASSPGVDTQYF. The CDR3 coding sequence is TGTGCCAGCAGCCCAGGTGTGGATACGCAGTATTTT. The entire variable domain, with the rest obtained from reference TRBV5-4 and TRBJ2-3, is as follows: ETGVTQSPTHLIKTRGQQVTLRCSSQSGHNTVSWYQQALGQGPQFIFQYYREEENGRGNFPPRFSGLQFPNYSSELNVNALELDDSALYLCASSPGVDTQYFGPGTRLTVL.

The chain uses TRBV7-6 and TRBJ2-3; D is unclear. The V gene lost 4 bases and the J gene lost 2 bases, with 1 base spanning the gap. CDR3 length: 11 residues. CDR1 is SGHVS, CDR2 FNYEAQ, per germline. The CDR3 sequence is CASSSTDTQYF. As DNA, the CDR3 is TGTGCCAGCAGCTCCACAGATACGCAGTATTTT.

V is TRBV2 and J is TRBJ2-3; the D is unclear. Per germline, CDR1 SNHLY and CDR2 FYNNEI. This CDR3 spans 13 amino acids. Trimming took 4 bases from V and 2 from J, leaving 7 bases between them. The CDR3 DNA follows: TGTGCCAGCAGTGGGGATCTCACAGATACGCAGTATTTT. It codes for CASSGDLTDTQYF.

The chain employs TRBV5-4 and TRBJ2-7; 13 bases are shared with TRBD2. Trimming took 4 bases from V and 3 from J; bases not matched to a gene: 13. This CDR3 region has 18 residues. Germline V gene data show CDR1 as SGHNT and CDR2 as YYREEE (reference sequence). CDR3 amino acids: CASSARLAGGRWGYEQYF. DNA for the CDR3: TGTGCCAGCAGCGCCCGACTAGCGGGAGGTCGGTGGGGCTACGAGCAGTACTTC.

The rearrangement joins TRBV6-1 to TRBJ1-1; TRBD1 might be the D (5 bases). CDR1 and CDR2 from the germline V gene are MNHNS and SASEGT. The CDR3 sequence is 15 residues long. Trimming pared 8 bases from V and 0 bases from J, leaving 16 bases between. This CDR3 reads CASGEGSVMNTEAFF. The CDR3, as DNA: TGTGCCAGCGGCGAGGGGTCTGTAATGAACACTGAAGCTTTCTTT.

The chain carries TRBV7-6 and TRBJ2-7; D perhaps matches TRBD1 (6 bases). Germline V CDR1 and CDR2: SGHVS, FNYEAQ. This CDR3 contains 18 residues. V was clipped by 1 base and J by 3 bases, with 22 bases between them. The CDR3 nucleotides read TGTGCCAGCAGCTTAGGGCAGGGGCCGGATGGTATCTACTACGAGCAGTACTTC. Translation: CASSLGQGPDGIYYEQYF.

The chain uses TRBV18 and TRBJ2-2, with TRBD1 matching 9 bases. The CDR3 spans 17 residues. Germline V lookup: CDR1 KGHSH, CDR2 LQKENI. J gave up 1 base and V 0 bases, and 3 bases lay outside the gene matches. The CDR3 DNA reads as TGTGCCAGCTCACCACCGGACAGGGGATGGAACACCGGGGAGCTGTTTTTT. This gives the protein CASSPPDRGWNTGELFF. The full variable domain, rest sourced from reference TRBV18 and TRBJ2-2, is NAGVMQNPRHLVRRRGQEARLRCSPMKGHSHVYWYRQLPEEGLKFMVYLQKENIIDESGMPKERFSAEFPKEGPSILRIQQVVRGDSAAYFCASSPPDRGWNTGELFFGEGSRLTVL.

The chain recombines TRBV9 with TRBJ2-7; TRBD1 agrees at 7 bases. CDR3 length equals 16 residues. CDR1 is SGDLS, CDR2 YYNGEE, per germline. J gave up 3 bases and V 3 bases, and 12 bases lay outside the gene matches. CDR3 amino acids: CASSARQQGTYYEQYF. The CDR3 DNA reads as TGTGCCAGCAGCGCCCGACAACAGGGGACCTACTACGAGCAGTACTTC.

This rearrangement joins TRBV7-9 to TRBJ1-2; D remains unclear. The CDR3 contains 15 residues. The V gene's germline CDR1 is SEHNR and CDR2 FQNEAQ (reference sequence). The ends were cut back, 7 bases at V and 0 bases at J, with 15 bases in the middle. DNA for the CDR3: TGTGCCAGCACCGTGCAGGCAGCCACTAACTATGGCTACACCTTC. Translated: CASTVQAATNYGYTF.

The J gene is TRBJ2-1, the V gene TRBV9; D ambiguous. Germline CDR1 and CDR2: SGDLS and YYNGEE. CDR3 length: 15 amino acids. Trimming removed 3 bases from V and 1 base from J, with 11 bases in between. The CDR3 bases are TGTGCCAGCAGCGGAGAGAGCTTGTCCTACAATGAGCAGTTCTTC. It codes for CASSGESLSYNEQFF.

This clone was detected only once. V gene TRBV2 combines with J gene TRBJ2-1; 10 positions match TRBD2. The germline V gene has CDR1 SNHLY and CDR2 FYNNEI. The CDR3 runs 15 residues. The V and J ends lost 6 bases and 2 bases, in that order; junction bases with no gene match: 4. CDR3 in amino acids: CASSATSGAYNEQFF. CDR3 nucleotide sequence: TGTGCCAGCAGCGCTACTAGCGGGGCCTACAATGAGCAGTTCTTC.

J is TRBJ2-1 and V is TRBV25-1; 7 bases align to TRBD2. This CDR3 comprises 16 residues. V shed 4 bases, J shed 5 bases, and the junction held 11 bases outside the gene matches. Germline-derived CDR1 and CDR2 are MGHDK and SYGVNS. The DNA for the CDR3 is TGTGCCAGCAGTGGACCTCCGGGACTACCGAACAATGAGCAGTTCTTC. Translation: CASSGPPGLPNNEQFF.

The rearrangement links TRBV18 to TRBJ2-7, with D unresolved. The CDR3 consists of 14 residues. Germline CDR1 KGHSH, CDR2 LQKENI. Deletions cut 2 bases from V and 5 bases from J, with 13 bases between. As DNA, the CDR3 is TGTGCCAGCTCACCAGGATTGAAATGGGACGAGCAGTACTTC. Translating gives CASSPGLKWDEQYF.

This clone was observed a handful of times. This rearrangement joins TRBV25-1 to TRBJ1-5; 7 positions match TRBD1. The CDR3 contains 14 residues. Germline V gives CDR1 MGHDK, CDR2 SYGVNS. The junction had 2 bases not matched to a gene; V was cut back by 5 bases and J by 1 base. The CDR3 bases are TGTGCCAGCAGTCTGACAGGGAGCAATCAGCCCCAGCATTTT. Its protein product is CASSLTGSNQPQHF.

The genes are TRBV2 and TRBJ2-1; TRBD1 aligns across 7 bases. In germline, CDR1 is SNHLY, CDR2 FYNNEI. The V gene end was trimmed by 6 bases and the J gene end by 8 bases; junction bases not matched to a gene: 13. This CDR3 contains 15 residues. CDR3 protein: CASRTGTAVLDEQFF. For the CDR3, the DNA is TGTGCCAGCAGAACCGGGACAGCGGTTTTAGATGAGCAGTTCTTC.

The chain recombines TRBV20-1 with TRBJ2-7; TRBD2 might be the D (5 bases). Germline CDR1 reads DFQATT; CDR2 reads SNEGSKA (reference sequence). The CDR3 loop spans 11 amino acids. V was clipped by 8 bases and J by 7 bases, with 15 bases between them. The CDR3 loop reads CSSFTSGEQYF. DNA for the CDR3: TGCAGTAGTTTTACCTCGGGGGAGCAGTACTTC.

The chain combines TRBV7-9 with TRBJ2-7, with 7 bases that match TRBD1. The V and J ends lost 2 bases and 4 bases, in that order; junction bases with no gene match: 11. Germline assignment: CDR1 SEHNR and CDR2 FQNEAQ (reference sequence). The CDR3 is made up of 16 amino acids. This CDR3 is CASSLLEGAGNYEQYF. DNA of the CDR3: TGTGCCAGCAGCTTACTTGAGGGGGCAGGAAATTACGAGCAGTACTTC.

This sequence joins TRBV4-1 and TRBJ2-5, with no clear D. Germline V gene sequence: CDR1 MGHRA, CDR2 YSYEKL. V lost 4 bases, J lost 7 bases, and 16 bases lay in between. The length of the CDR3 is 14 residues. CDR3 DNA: TGCGCCAGCAGCCCGTTCCTCATATCTGTGACCCAGTACTTC. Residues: CASSPFLISVTQYF.

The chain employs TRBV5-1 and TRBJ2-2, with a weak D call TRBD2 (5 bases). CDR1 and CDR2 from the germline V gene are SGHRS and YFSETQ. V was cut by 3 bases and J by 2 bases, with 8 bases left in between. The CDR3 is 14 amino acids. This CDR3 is CASSSGFNTGELFF. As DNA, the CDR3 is TGCGCCAGCAGCTCGGGGTTCAACACCGGGGAGCTGTTTTTT.

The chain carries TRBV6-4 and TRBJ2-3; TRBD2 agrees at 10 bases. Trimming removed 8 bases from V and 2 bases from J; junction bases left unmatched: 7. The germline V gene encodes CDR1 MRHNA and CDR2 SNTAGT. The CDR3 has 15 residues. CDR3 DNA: TGTGCCAGCGGACCCGGACTAGCGGACACAGATACGCAGTATTTT. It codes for CASGPGLADTDTQYF.